The rows below give T cell receptor beta chains drawn from one sample of a study of T-cell memory formation after mild COVID-19. A single record per CDR3 protein comes from TCRdb applying MiXCR to the 5' RACE reads. Of 290,000 or so distinct CDR3 sequences listed, 15% to 20% are singletons. The material sequenced was PBMCs or a T cell subset sorted from them (not recorded which). The receptors stem from a man between 18 and 35 years old who had mild COVID-19 (a few samples of this study predate the infection). Cell type and time point are not known. Each CDR3 is given with its conserved first and last residue. The order of the fields is CDR3 DNA, CDR3 protein, D gene, V gene, clone size, J gene. The D gene is left open where the match is weak. The size entry is marked missing in some rows and otherwise reads once, few, many or a size class.

DNA: TGCAGTGCTAGGTCCGGGACTAGCGGGGGCGCAGATACGCAGTATTTT; CDR3: CSARSGTSGGADTQYF; D: TRBD2; V: TRBV20-1; size: few; J: TRBJ2-3
DNA: TGTGCCAGCAGTAATCCCCAGAGGGGTTACACAGATACGCAGTATTTT; CDR3: CASSNPQRGYTDTQYF; D: .; V: TRBV6-2/TRBV6-3; size: .; J: TRBJ2-3
DNA: TGTGCCAGCAGAATGGGGGGAGGTAACTATGGCTACACCTTC; CDR3: CASRMGGGNYGYTF; D: .; V: TRBV27; size: .; J: TRBJ1-2
DNA: TGTGCCAGCAGTCTAGGACTAGCGGGGGGCGGGGATACGCAGTATTTT; CDR3: CASSLGLAGGGDTQYF; D: TRBD2; V: TRBV28; size: .; J: TRBJ2-3
DNA: TGCGCCAGCAGCCAACGATTACAGGCGATGAACACTGAAGCTTTCTTT; CDR3: CASSQRLQAMNTEAFF; D: .; V: TRBV4-1; size: .; J: TRBJ1-1
DNA: TGTGCCAGCGCGGGACAGGGGGCGAGCTCCTACAATGAGCAGTTCTTC; CDR3: CASAGQGASSYNEQFF; D: TRBD1; V: TRBV12-3/TRBV12-4; size: many; J: TRBJ2-1
DNA: TGCAGTGCTAGGGAGGGGGGCGCCTACAATGAGCAGTTCTTC; CDR3: CSAREGGAYNEQFF; D: .; V: TRBV20-1; size: few; J: TRBJ2-1
DNA: TGTGCCAGCAGCTTAGGGGCGGCATCCTACGAGCAGTACTTC; CDR3: CASSLGAASYEQYF; D: .; V: TRBV7-6; size: few; J: TRBJ2-7
DNA: TGCAGCGTTGTAATCGGAAGCCAGTACTTC; CDR3: CSVVIGSQYF; D: .; V: TRBV29-1; size: few; J: TRBJ2-7
DNA: TGCGCCAGCAAGGACATAGAGACCCAGTACTTC; CDR3: CASKDIETQYF; D: .; V: TRBV5-1; size: .; J: TRBJ2-5
DNA: TGCGCCAGCAGCCACCAACAGGGAGTCAACACTGAAGCTTTCTTT; CDR3: CASSHQQGVNTEAFF; D: .; V: TRBV4-1; size: .; J: TRBJ1-1
DNA: TGCGCCAGCAGCTTGATGTCTAGCGGTGGGAGCTCCTACAATGAGCAGTTCTTC; CDR3: CASSLMSSGGSSYNEQFF; D: TRBD2; V: TRBV5-1; size: .; J: TRBJ2-1
DNA: TGTGCCAGCAGTTTAAGTCTCCCGGGCACCTACGAGCAGTACTTC; CDR3: CASSLSLPGTYEQYF; D: .; V: TRBV12-3/TRBV12-4; size: few; J: TRBJ2-7
DNA: TGTGCCAGCAGTTTTAATAGCCCTGGACGGTTCTCTGGAAACACCATATATTTT; CDR3: CASSFNSPGRFSGNTIYF; D: .; V: TRBV6-5; size: few; J: TRBJ1-3
DNA: TGTGCCAGCAGCACCGGGACTAGCGGGGGGAGGTACCAAGAGACCCAGTACTTC; CDR3: CASSTGTSGGRYQETQYF; D: TRBD2; V: TRBV11-2; size: few; J: TRBJ2-5
DNA: TGTGCCAGCAGTTACTGGTCAGGGGCTGAAGCTTTCTTT; CDR3: CASSYWSGAEAFF; D: .; V: TRBV6-5; size: few; J: TRBJ1-1
DNA: TGCGCCAGCCAGGGACAGGAGAACACTGAAGCTTTCTTT; CDR3: CASQGQENTEAFF; D: TRBD1; V: TRBV5-1; size: .; J: TRBJ1-1
DNA: TGTGCCAGCAGCTGGAGCTCCTACAATGAGCAGTTCTTC; CDR3: CASSWSSYNEQFF; D: .; V: TRBV7-2; size: few; J: TRBJ2-1
DNA: TGTGCCAGCAGTGAACGAGGGACAGGGAGGGTGGAGCAGTACTTC; CDR3: CASSERGTGRVEQYF; D: TRBD1; V: TRBV6-1; size: .; J: TRBJ2-7
DNA: TGTGCCAGCAGCCAAGATCTCGACCCACCATTTATCGGGGAGCTGTTTTTT; CDR3: CASSQDLDPPFIGELFF; D: .; V: TRBV4-2; size: few; J: TRBJ2-2
DNA: TGTGCCAGCAGTTTGGCAGACACCTTTTATGGCTACACCTTC; CDR3: CASSLADTFYGYTF; D: .; V: TRBV28; size: few; J: TRBJ1-2
DNA: TGTGCCAGCAGCCTAGGGCGGATAGCTGCCGATACGCAGTATTTT; CDR3: CASSLGRIAADTQYF; D: .; V: TRBV6-5; size: .; J: TRBJ2-3
DNA: TGTGCTAGTGGTTTGGTACTTCCCCCGGACCGTTGGCCGTGGGAAAAACTGTTTTTT; CDR3: CASGLVLPPDRWPWEKLFF; D: .; V: TRBV12-5; size: .; J: TRBJ1-4
DNA: TGCGCCAGCAGCCAAGGCGAGGGGTGGACGGCTTTCTTT; CDR3: CASSQGEGWTAFF; D: .; V: TRBV4-3; size: .; J: TRBJ1-1
DNA: TGTGCCAGCAGTGGGACAGCCACCATGGGAGACGGGGAGCTGTTTTTT; CDR3: CASSGTATMGDGELFF; D: TRBD1; V: TRBV12-3/TRBV12-4; size: .; J: TRBJ2-2
DNA: TGCGCCAGCAGCCAAGATAGGCTCGCAGATACGCAGTATTTT; CDR3: CASSQDRLADTQYF; D: .; V: TRBV4-3; size: many; J: TRBJ2-3
DNA: TGTGCCAGCTCACCAGGGGACAGTTCTAATGAAAAACTGTTTTTT; CDR3: CASSPGDSSNEKLFF; D: TRBD1; V: TRBV18; size: .; J: TRBJ1-4
DNA: TGTGCCAGCAGCAGGGTACAATTCACCCCAGGCCACTTT; CDR3: CASSRVQFTPGHF; D: .; V: TRBV6-1; size: .; J: TRBJ1-6
DNA: TGTGCCAGCAGCCCACCGGGACTAGCAAGAGAGACCCAGTACTTC; CDR3: CASSPPGLARETQYF; D: TRBD2; V: TRBV3-1; size: .; J: TRBJ2-5
DNA: TGTGCCAGCAGCGTCGGATCGGGCGCAAGCACAGATACGCAGTATTTT; CDR3: CASSVGSGASTDTQYF; D: .; V: TRBV9; size: few; J: TRBJ2-3
DNA: TGCAGTGCTCCCCCACGGGACCAGCATTTT; CDR3: CSAPPRDQHF; D: .; V: TRBV20-1; size: few; J: TRBJ1-5
DNA: TGTGCCAGCAGCTTAGCGCCAGGGCCTAATTCACCCCTCCACTTT; CDR3: CASSLAPGPNSPLHF; D: .; V: TRBV7-8; size: .; J: TRBJ1-6
DNA: TGTGCCAGCAGTTCAGGGGACGATGGCTACACCTTC; CDR3: CASSSGDDGYTF; D: .; V: TRBV12-3/TRBV12-4; size: .; J: TRBJ1-2
DNA: TGTGCCAGCAACTTAGAAGCAACTAATGAAAAACTGTTTTTT; CDR3: CASNLEATNEKLFF; D: .; V: TRBV5-5; size: many; J: TRBJ1-4
DNA: TGTGCCAGCAGCTTACAGGCAGAAGCTTTCTTT; CDR3: CASSLQAEAFF; D: .; V: TRBV7-9; size: few; J: TRBJ1-1
DNA: TGTGCCAGCAGCCAAGACCCCAGTATTCAGCCCCAGCATTTT; CDR3: CASSQDPSIQPQHF; D: .; V: TRBV3-1; size: .; J: TRBJ1-5
DNA: TGTGCCAGCAGCCCGCGGGGGGGGGCTCAAGAGACCCAGTACTTC; CDR3: CASSPRGGAQETQYF; D: TRBD2; V: TRBV11-2; size: few; J: TRBJ2-5
DNA: TGTGCCAGCAGCCTAGAACAGGGTTCGCACACTGAAGCTTTCTTT; CDR3: CASSLEQGSHTEAFF; D: .; V: TRBV7-6; size: few; J: TRBJ1-1
DNA: TGCGCCAGCAGCTTGGTAGGGGCGGCAGATACGCAGTATTTT; CDR3: CASSLVGAADTQYF; D: .; V: TRBV5-1; size: few; J: TRBJ2-3
DNA: TGTGCCAGCAGTGGTAGGGGGACCCAGTACTTC; CDR3: CASSGRGTQYF; D: .; V: TRBV6-5; size: .; J: TRBJ2-5
DNA: TGTGCCAGCAGCCTCGTGGCAGGCCTCCGAACCGGGGAGCTGTTTTTT; CDR3: CASSLVAGLRTGELFF; D: .; V: TRBV3-1; size: .; J: TRBJ2-2
DNA: TGTGCCAGCAGCTTGGCCTCCCATGCAGGGGACTACGAGCAGTACTTC; CDR3: CASSLASHAGDYEQYF; D: .; V: TRBV7-9; size: .; J: TRBJ2-7
DNA: TGTGCCAGCAGCCTGAGAATAGGGGGCGGGGTCGACGTCCTGACTTTC; CDR3: CASSLRIGGGVDVLTF; D: .; V: TRBV5-6; size: few; J: TRBJ2-6
DNA: TGTGCCAGTAGTGCGGGACTAGCGGAAGAGACCCAGTACTTC; CDR3: CASSAGLAEETQYF; D: TRBD2; V: TRBV19; size: many; J: TRBJ2-5
DNA: TGTGCCAGCAGCCGACAGGGGGCCCTCTCGGGCACTGAAGCTTTCTTT; CDR3: CASSRQGALSGTEAFF; D: TRBD1; V: TRBV5-4; size: .; J: TRBJ1-1